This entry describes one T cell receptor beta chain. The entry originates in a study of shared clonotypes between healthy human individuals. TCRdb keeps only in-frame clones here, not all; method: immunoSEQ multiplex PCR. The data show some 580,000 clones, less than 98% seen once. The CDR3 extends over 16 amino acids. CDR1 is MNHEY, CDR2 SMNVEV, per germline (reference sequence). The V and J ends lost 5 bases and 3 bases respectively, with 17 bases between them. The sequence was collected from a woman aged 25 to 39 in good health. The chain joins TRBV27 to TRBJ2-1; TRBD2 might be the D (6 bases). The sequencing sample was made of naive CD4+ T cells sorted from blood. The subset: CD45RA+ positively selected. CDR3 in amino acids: CASSILAYGGYNEQFF. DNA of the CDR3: TGTGCCAGCAGTATCCTAGCGTACGGGGGCTACAATGAGCAGTTCTTC.